This record concerns one T cell receptor beta chain sequence. Its target is unknown. The table came from immunoSEQ multiplex PCR; TCRdb's copy has only in-frame clones and leaves some out. The sample includes about 1,400 clones, roughly 22% of them seen just once. This entry belongs to a study of T cells in localized non-small cell lung cancer. Findings of the study overall: Owing to sequencing of a solitary tumor region, heterogeneity cannot be discounted. A median of approximately 54 clones ranked among the top 100 in tumor appeared in adjacent lung. Exceeding tumor, uninvolved adjacent lung had the highest T cell clonality.

Germline-derived CDR1 and CDR2 are MNHNS and SASEGT. The CDR3 covers 17 residues. The V gene lost 1 base and the J gene lost 2 bases, with 15 bases spanning the gap. Atypia-free adjacent lung was sampled at least 2 cm beyond the tumor margin. This chain uses TRBV6-1 with TRBJ1-5; the D gene is possibly TRBD1 (6 bases). The starting material was normal lung tissue next to the tumor, obtained before any cancer treatment. The source is a female donor aged 60 or older with stage II squamous cell lung carcinoma. The CDR3 sequence is CASSEGTDPRGNQPQHF. The CDR3 DNA is TGTGCCAGCAGTGAAGGGACAGACCCTCGGGGCAATCAGCCCCAGCATTTT.